These T cell receptor beta chains were read from a single sample in a study of control samples from healthy donors and cancer patients. Method: immunoSEQ multiplex PCR; TCRdb's copy keeps in-frame clones and lacks some. The repertoire holds around 170,000 clones, with around nine tenths as singletons. Sequencing was carried out using blood. Receptors originate from a man aged 25-45 years in good health. The CDR3 runs from the conserved cysteine through the conserved F or W. D genes are given only for firm matches. Size tells how often a clone was seen (once, few, many) or the class of an expanded clone, and some rows leave it out.

v_gene	j_gene	abundance	d_gene	CDR3nt	CDR3aa
TRBV27	TRBJ1-1	-	-	TGTGCCAGCACGGGCGGCAACACTGAAGCTTTCTTT	CASTGGNTEAFF
TRBV5-4	TRBJ1-4	-	TRBD1	TGTGCCAGCAGCTTAACGGGGACAGGGTTAGGAGAAAAACTGTTTTTT	CASSLTGTGLGEKLFF
TRBV7-2	TRBJ2-7	-	TRBD2	TGTGCCAGCAGCCTACTTCTCCTAGCGGGGGCGGGGGAGCAGTACTTC	CASSLLLLAGAGEQYF
TRBV5-4	TRBJ1-2	-	-	TGTGCCAGCAGAACACCTACTAACTATGGCTACACCTTC	CASRTPTNYGYTF
TRBV7-8	TRBJ2-1	once	TRBD2	TGTGCCAGCAGCTTAGGTGGCGGGGGGTACTACAATGAGCAGTTCTTC	CASSLGGGGYYNEQFF
TRBV6-1	TRBJ1-4	-	-	TGTGCCAGCAGTGAAGCGCTTCGAGAAAAACTGTTTTTT	CASSEALREKLFF
TRBV10-3	TRBJ1-1	-	-	TGTGCCATCAGTGTAAGGGGGAGGGGGACTGAAGCTTTCTTT	CAISVRGRGTEAFF
TRBV12-5	TRBJ2-1	-	-	TGTGCTAGTGTACATCCCCGGCGGCCTTGGCGAACCTATAGCTCCTACAATGAGCAGTTCTTC	CASVHPRRPWRTYSSYNEQFF
TRBV27	TRBJ2-2	-	-	TGTGCCAGCAGATGGCGGCAGAACACCGGGGAGCTGTTTTTT	CASRWRQNTGELFF
TRBV7-2	TRBJ1-2	-	-	TGTGCCAGCATGCTTAGGGCCCTTAACTATGGCTACACCTTC	CASMLRALNYGYTF
TRBV9	TRBJ2-3	-	-	TGTGCCAGCAGCGCCCGGTGGGCCCCAGATACGCAGTATTTT	CASSARWAPDTQYF
TRBV24-1	TRBJ2-2	-	-	TGTGCCACCAGTGACACGGGACCCGGGGAGCTGTTTTTT	CATSDTGPGELFF
TRBV5-6	TRBJ1-1	-	-	TGTGCCAGCAGCTTGTTGGAAACTGAAGCTTTCTTT	CASSLLETEAFF
TRBV7-7	TRBJ2-7	-	-	TGTGCCAGCAGCTTAGCTGGCCAGGGTTACGAGCAGTACTTC	CASSLAGQGYEQYF
TRBV29-1	TRBJ2-2	-	-	TGCAGCGTTGGATTCGTGGGCGGGGAGCTGTTTTTT	CSVGFVGGELFF
TRBV27	TRBJ2-3	-	-	TGTGCCAGCAGTTTGACTAGGTCAGATACGCAGTATTTT	CASSLTRSDTQYF
TRBV28	TRBJ2-7	-	TRBD1	TGTGCCAGCAGTAGTGGACAGGGCTACGAGCAGTACTTC	CASSSGQGYEQYF
TRBV12-3/TRBV12-4	TRBJ2-7	-	-	TGTGCCAGCAGTTTCGGACATTCCTACGAGCAGTACTTC	CASSFGHSYEQYF
TRBV10-1	TRBJ1-1	-	TRBD1	TGCGCCAGCAGGCGGGACAGGGGGCCGAACACTGAAGCTTTCTTT	CASRRDRGPNTEAFF
TRBV27	TRBJ1-4	-	-	TGTGCCAGCACCCGGCGCGTGGATTCGCGAACTAATGAAAAACTGTTTTTT	CASTRRVDSRTNEKLFF
TRBV5-6	TRBJ2-4	-	TRBD1	TGTGCCAGCAGCAACACAGGGGGCGCGACCAAAAACATTCAGTACTTC	CASSNTGGATKNIQYF
TRBV5-4	TRBJ2-1	-	TRBD1	TGTGCCAGCAGCCTGGACAGGGTCCTTAACAATGAGCAGTTCTTC	CASSLDRVLNNEQFF
TRBV6-6	TRBJ1-1	once	-	TGTGCCAGCAGTTCCCTTTATGGGACTGAAGCTTTCTTT	CASSSLYGTEAFF
TRBV29-1	TRBJ1-1	-	-	TGCAGCGTTGCAGAGACTGAAGCTTTCTTT	CSVAETEAFF
TRBV6-1	TRBJ1-5	-	-	TGTGCCAGCAGTGAAAGGGGGGACGTCTATAGCAATCAGCCCCAGCATTTT	CASSERGDVYSNQPQHF
TRBV7-6	TRBJ2-1	-	TRBD2	TGTGCCAGCAGTCCTGGACTAGCGGGAAGCTCCTACAATGAGCAGTTCTTC	CASSPGLAGSSYNEQFF
TRBV19	TRBJ2-5	-	-	TGTGCCAGTAGTATGAGGCTGACCCAAGAGACCCAGTACTTC	CASSMRLTQETQYF
TRBV27	TRBJ2-6	-	-	TGTGCCAGCCCCAATCGCTGGGGGGGCAGTTTCGGGGCCAACGTCCTGACTTTC	CASPNRWGGSFGANVLTF